A single sample gave rise to the 11 T cell receptor beta chains below, sequenced in a study of PD-1 blockade in classical Hodgkin lymphoma. Regarding time point: newly diagnosed, previously untreated cHL patient sample. Assay used: immunoSEQ multiplex PCR; TCRdb lists only in-frame clones, some missing. This table has fewer than 40,000 clones, approximately 94% appearing once. Sequencing was done on a sample of peripheral blood mononuclear cells (PBMCs). The source of these receptors is a human donor with classical Hodgkin lymphoma.

This chain joins TRBV5-4 and TRBJ2-2; weak D call: TRBD1 (5 bases). V was cut by 1 base and J by 0 bases, with 7 bases left in between. The germline V gene encodes CDR1 SGHNT and CDR2 YYREEE (reference sequence). The CDR3 covers 15 residues. The CDR3 region has the DNA TGTGCCAGCAGCTTGCTAGGGGCGAACACCGGGGAGCTGTTTTTT. The encoded protein is CASSLLGANTGELFF.

V gene TRBV7-8 combines with J gene TRBJ2-3; 10 nucleotides line up with TRBD2. Per germline, CDR1 SGHVS and CDR2 FQNEAQ. The V and J ends lost 1 base and 2 bases, in that order; junction bases with no gene match: 3. CDR3 size: 16 residues. The CDR3 DNA is TGTGCCAGCAGCTTAGAGAGCGGGGGGGACACAGATACGCAGTATTTT. Translating it yields CASSLESGGDTDTQYF.

The chain carries TRBV4-3 and TRBJ1-2; D is undetermined. Deletions cut 3 bases from V and 2 bases from J, with 13 bases between. This CDR3 spans 15 amino acids. Per the germline V gene, CDR1 is LGHNA and CDR2 is YSLEER. The CDR3 sequence is CASSQRNTLNYGYTF. The DNA of the CDR3 is TGCGCCAGCAGCCAGAGAAATACGCTGAACTATGGCTACACCTTC.

The chain is built from TRBV7-8 and TRBJ1-2, with no clear D. V lost 5 bases and J 6 bases, leaving 13 bases between the germline ends. The V gene's germline CDR1 is SGHVS and CDR2 FQNEAQ. The length of the CDR3 is 13 residues. CDR3 DNA: TGTGCCAGCAGCATATCTGGGCGGGATGGCTACACCTTC. This codes for CASSISGRDGYTF.

The chain carries TRBV29-1 and TRBJ2-1; 16 bases line up with TRBD2. The CDR3 covers 16 residues. The ends lost 8 bases at V and 4 bases at J; junction bases unmatched: 8. Germline V gene data show CDR1 as SQVTM and CDR2 as ANQGSEA. The CDR3, as DNA: TGCAGCTCTGGCGGGACTAGCGGGAGGGAGTACAATGAGCAGTTCTTC. This codes for CSSGGTSGREYNEQFF.

The chain carries TRBV5-6 and TRBJ1-1; perhaps TRBD1 as D (5 bases). V gave up 4 bases and J gave up 3 bases, with 16 bases separating them. Germline V gene lookup returns CDR1 SGHDT and CDR2 YYEEEE. The CDR3 consists of 15 residues. Here the CDR3 DNA reads TGTGCCAGCAGCACGCCGGGCAGGGTCCACACTGAAGCTTTCTTT. Translating gives CASSTPGRVHTEAFF.

J is TRBJ1-2 and V is TRBV7-2; D might be TRBD1 (5 bases). V was clipped by 1 base and J by 4 bases, with 7 bases between them. There are 13 residues in the CDR3. Germline CDR1 is SGHTA and CDR2 is FQGNSA. CDR3 sequence reads: CASSLGQGYGYTF. CDR3 bases: TGTGCCAGCAGCTTAGGGCAGGGCTATGGCTACACCTTC.

V and J are TRBV7-9 and TRBJ2-7; D is perhaps TRBD2 (5 bases). Germline loops: CDR1 SEHNR, CDR2 FQNEAQ (reference sequence). Deletions cut 5 bases from V and 7 bases from J, with 9 bases between. The CDR3 runs 11 residues. CDR3 residues: CASSREYEQYF. The CDR3 nucleotides read TGTGCCAGCAGCCGGGAATATGAGCAGTACTTC.

The J gene is TRBJ1-1, the V gene TRBV10-1, with D possibly TRBD1 on 5 matching bases. Germline values: CDR1 WNHNN, CDR2 SYGVQD (reference sequence). The CDR3 is made up of 18 amino acids. The germline V and J ends were trimmed by 0 bases and 2 bases, with 19 bases remaining between them. The CDR3 region has the DNA TGCGCCAGCAGTGAGTCGAGGAGGGACCGCCAGGGTAACACTGAAGCTTTCTTT. It specifies CASSESRRDRQGNTEAFF.

CDR3 coding DNA: TGTGCCAGCAGCCCAGGTCGTGGGACAGGGGATTTCTCTGGGGCCAACGTCCTGACTTTC. It specifies CASSPGRGTGDFSGANVLTF. The chain links TRBV14 to TRBJ2-6; 10 bases match TRBD1. With V trimmed by 4 bases and J by 0 bases, 12 bases remained unmatched. The CDR3 extends over 20 amino acids. Germline V gene sequence: CDR1 SGHDN, CDR2 FVKESK.

The chain carries TRBV5-1 and TRBJ2-7; D could derive from TRBD1 or TRBD2 (5 bases each). Trimming left V 0 bases short and J 2 bases short, with 6 bases between. This CDR3 region has 13 residues. From germline, CDR1 is SGHRS and CDR2 YFSETQ. CDR3 sequence: CASSLGGTYEQYF. CDR3 sequence (DNA): TGCGCCAGCAGCTTGGGGGGGACCTACGAGCAGTACTTC.